The next 18 T cell receptor beta chains were all read from a single sample in a study of cytomegalovirus exposure and HLA in healthy donors. The PCR was carried out with 60 Vbeta primers and 13 Jbeta primers. Sequenced by immunoSEQ multiplex PCR; TCRdb stores in-frame clones only, minus some. The sample includes 130,000 or so clones, more than 65% of them seen just once. What was sequenced was PBMCs. These receptor sequences come from a woman aged 18-29 years in good health and CMV-seropositive.

This clone was picked up one time. The chain combines TRBV2 with TRBJ2-2, with D maybe TRBD1 (6 bases). The germline V and J ends were trimmed by 6 bases and 4 bases, with 18 bases remaining between them. The CDR3 has 16 residues. CDR1 and CDR2 from the germline V gene are SNHLY and FYNNEI. CDR3 in amino acids: CASSRLGAGGTGELFF. The CDR3, as DNA: TGTGCCAGCAGCCGCTTGGGGGCAGGTGGCACCGGGGAGCTGTTTTTT.

V gene TRBV7-2 combines with J gene TRBJ1-6; 7 bases are shared with TRBD1. Trimming took 3 bases from V and 12 from J; bases not matched to a gene: 8. This CDR3 contains 14 residues. Germline CDR1 and CDR2: SGHTA and FQGNSA. CDR3 loop: CASSFSGQVKPLHF. CDR3 coding DNA: TGTGCCAGCAGCTTTTCTGGACAGGTCAAACCCCTCCACTTT.

The J gene is TRBJ1-1, the V gene TRBV2; D gene unclear. The V and J ends lost 3 bases and 7 bases respectively, with 6 bases between them. The length of the CDR3 is 11 residues. Per the germline V gene, CDR1 is SNHLY and CDR2 is FYNNEI. The CDR3 region has the DNA TGTGCCAGCAGTGACAGGCTTGAAGCTTTCTTT. This codes for CASSDRLEAFF.

The V gene is TRBV2, the J gene TRBJ2-3; D not resolved. This CDR3 has 13 amino acids. Germline V CDR1 and CDR2: SNHLY, FYNNEI. Trimming shortened V by 6 bases and J by 3 bases, and 10 bases separated the two germline ends. The CDR3: CASSPTGTDTQYF. CDR3 coding DNA: TGTGCCAGCAGCCCGACTGGGACAGATACGCAGTATTTT.

Here the CDR3 reads CASSPGTSGGDTQYF. The CDR3 DNA reads as TGTGCCAGCAGCCCAGGGACTAGCGGGGGGGATACGCAGTATTTT. This chain links TRBV9 with TRBJ2-3, with 15 positions matching TRBD2. The ends lost 4 bases at V and 6 bases at J; junction bases unmatched: 3. The CDR3 consists of 15 residues. The germline CDR1 and CDR2 sequences are SGDLS and YYNGEE.

A few counts support this clone. The V and J genes are TRBV7-9 and TRBJ1-2, with TRBD1 as a possible D gene (5 bases). Germline values: CDR1 SEHNR, CDR2 FQNEAQ (reference sequence). The V end lost 4 bases, the J end lost 2 bases, and 8 bases lay between the germline ends. This CDR3 region has 13 residues. DNA for the CDR3: TGTGCCAGCAGCTCGGACATAAACTATGGCTACACCTTC. This translates into CASSSDINYGYTF.

The chain uses TRBV15 and TRBJ2-4; 7 bases align to TRBD1. The CDR3 runs to 13 residues. The J segment lost 1 base and the V segment lost 8 bases, leaving 2 bases of the junction unmatched. Germline-derived CDR1 and CDR2 are LNHNV and YYDKDF (reference sequence). The CDR3 nucleotides read TGTGCCACCCAGGGGGTTGCCAAAAACATTCAGTACTTC. Amino acids: CATQGVAKNIQYF.

The rearrangement links TRBV21-1 to TRBJ2-7; the DNA was not used to check the table's D call, TRBD2. TRBV21-1 is shown as a pseudogene. CDR3 size: 16 residues. CDR3 nucleotide sequence: TGTGCCAGCAGCAAAGATGAGCGGGGGGCTCATTACGAGCAGTACTTC. This codes for CASSKDERGAHYEQYF.

This chain joins TRBV5-4 and TRBJ1-1; D may be TRBD1 (5 bases). Germline-derived CDR1 and CDR2 are SGHNT and YYREEE (reference sequence). Trimming removed 3 bases at V and 1 base at J, with 10 bases between. CDR3 length equals 14 residues. The CDR3 protein is CASSSGLENTEAFF. Written as DNA, the CDR3 is TGTGCCAGCAGCTCGGGACTGGAGAACACTGAAGCTTTCTTT. Full variable domain (rest looked up from reference TRBV5-4 and TRBJ1-1): ETGVTQSPTHLIKTRGQQVTLRCSSQSGHNTVSWYQQALGQGPQFIFQYYREEENGRGNFPPRFSGLQFPNYSSELNVNALELDDSALYLCASSSGLENTEAFFGQGTRLTVV.

The chain couples TRBV7-2 to TRBJ2-1; the match to TRBD2 covers 7 bases. The ends lost 4 bases at V and 8 bases at J; junction bases unmatched: 14. Per germline, CDR1 SGHTA and CDR2 FQGNSA. The CDR3 runs to 16 residues. The CDR3: CASSSISGTVRYEQFF. In DNA form, the CDR3 reads TGTGCCAGCAGCTCGATCAGCGGGACCGTCAGGTATGAGCAGTTCTTC.

The chain carries TRBV2 and TRBJ2-1; 12 bases agree with TRBD2. The ends lost 8 bases at V and 5 bases at J; junction bases unmatched: 10. The CDR3 contains 16 residues. The germline CDR1 and CDR2 sequences are SNHLY and FYNNEI. CDR3 region: CASGDGLAGLDNEQFF. The CDR3 nucleotides are TGTGCCAGCGGGGATGGACTAGCGGGGCTCGACAATGAGCAGTTCTTC.

The chain carries TRBV7-9 and TRBJ1-2, with D perhaps TRBD1 (6 bases). Germline V gene sequence: CDR1 SEHNR, CDR2 FQNEAQ (reference sequence). V shed 5 bases and J shed 6 bases, with 10 bases lying between them. CDR3 size: 12 residues. The CDR3 loop reads CASSQRGNGYTF. The CDR3 DNA sequence: TGTGCCAGCAGCCAGAGGGGGAATGGCTACACCTTC. The whole variable domain, filled in from reference TRBV7-9 and TRBJ1-2, reads DTGVSQNPRHKITKRGQNVTFRCDPISEHNRLYWYRQTLGQGPEFLTYFQNEAQLEKSRLLSDRFSAERPKGSFSTLEIQRTEQGDSAMYLCASSQRGNGYTFGSGTRLTVV.

V usage is TRBV7-9 and J usage is TRBJ1-4; D gene ambiguous. The length of the CDR3 is 12 residues. Germline V lookup: CDR1 SEHNR, CDR2 FQNEAQ (reference sequence). V was cut by 8 bases and J by 6 bases, with 10 bases left in between. The chain's CDR3 is CASLSVDEKLFF. For the CDR3, the DNA is TGTGCCAGCCTCTCGGTGGATGAAAAACTGTTTTTT.

The chain carries TRBV29-1 and TRBJ2-5; 7 positions agree with TRBD2. The CDR3 is made up of 13 amino acids. CDR1 and CDR2 (germline): SQVTM, ANQGSEA. Losses at the gene ends were 3 bases for V and 3 bases for J; bases not matched to a gene: 4. The CDR3 nucleotides are TGCAGCGTTGACGGGGGGTTCGAAGAGACCCAGTACTTC. It codes for CSVDGGFEETQYF.

This sequence joins TRBV4-1 and TRBJ1-1; D is uncertain. In germline, CDR1 is MGHRA, CDR2 YSYEKL. The CDR3 sequence is 18 residues long. Trimming left V 1 base short and J 3 bases short, with 21 bases between. The CDR3 is CASSQVQGLLADDTEAFF. CDR3 bases: TGCGCCAGCAGCCAAGTTCAAGGCCTTCTCGCGGATGACACTGAAGCTTTCTTT.

The V gene is TRBV27, the J gene TRBJ1-2; no clear D. Germline V gene data show CDR1 as MNHEY and CDR2 as SMNVEV (reference sequence). The CDR3 has 13 residues. The V and J ends lost 8 bases and 5 bases respectively, with 15 bases between them. The CDR3 DNA reads as TGTGCCAGCCGAATGGAAGCCGGGTATGGCTACACCTTC. It codes for CASRMEAGYGYTF.

CDR3 in DNA: TGTGCCAGCAACCCCCAGGGTGGTGAGCAGTACTTC. Its translation: CASNPQGGEQYF. This chain uses TRBV5-4 with TRBJ2-7; possible D gene TRBD1, 5 bases. V lost 6 bases, J lost 7 bases, and 14 bases lay in between. CDR3 length: 12 residues. Germline-derived CDR1 and CDR2 are SGHNT and YYREEE (reference sequence).

This chain joins TRBV5-1 and TRBJ2-1; maybe TRBD1 (6 bases). V gave up 1 base and J gave up 0 bases, with 8 bases separating them. This CDR3 has 15 residues. Germline V lookup: CDR1 SGHRS, CDR2 YFSETQ. CDR3 sequence reads: CASSLTGLSYNEQFF. The DNA for the CDR3 is TGCGCCAGCAGCTTGACAGGGCTCTCCTACAATGAGCAGTTCTTC.